This T cell receptor (beta chain) was identified in a study of IL-17A CD8 T cells in psoriatic arthritis synovium. Study-wide context: The goal of the study was to define the phenotype, molecular profile and function of synovial IL-17A+CD8+ T cells in psoriatic arthritis pathogenesis.

Magnetically isolated CD3+ T cells were stimulated 1.5 hours with PMA and ionomycin, then labeled by IL-17A and IFNgamma cytokine secretion assays. Synovial fluid effusions were drawn by aspiration from the actively inflamed joints of psoriatic arthritis patients. Memory CD8+ T cells in synovial fluid were sorted patient by patient into Tc17 (IL-17A+) cells, bulk memory cells and Tc1 (IL-17A-IFNgamma+) cells in order to compare their TCR repertoires. The psoriatic arthritis patients fulfilled the Classification of Psoriatic Arthritis Study Group (CASPAR) criteria. Cells secreting cytokines were also stained with a viability dye and with anti-CD3, CD8, CD14 and CD4 antibodies, then sorted on a BD FACSAria. TCRbeta sequencing was performed on sorted synovial fluid CD8+ T cell subsets from three patients with psoriatic arthritis. Synovial fluid mononuclear cells were isolated with Lymphoprep and cryopreserved in liquid nitrogen before use. The medium used for cryopreservation had around 52% fetal calf serum and around 9.8% dimethyl sulfoxide.

Turning to this clone: Its antigen specificity is not known. No per-base quality is available; no much larger clone lies one base away.

Based on the germline V gene, the CDR1 and CDR2 sequences are SGHTA and FQGNSA. V drops 0 bases and J drops 6 bases, leaving 9 bases in between. The CDR3 runs 13 amino acids, cysteine and phenylalanine included. Only the CDR3 DNA stays, 39 bases, in frame from base 1. DNA was extracted (Qiagen), and TCRbeta V-D-J rearrangements were subjected to bias-controlled amplification followed by high-throughput sequencing (immunoSEQ; Adaptive Biotech). For the original study's pipeline: Productive sequences were analyzed at sequence level using the immunoSEQ Analyzer platform. Clonality was calculated as 1 minus Pielou's evenness, with values from 0 (highly polyclonal) to 1 (monoclonal). How much repertoires overlapped between subsets was quantified with the Morisita index, which goes from 0 (no similarity) to 1 (complete similarity). In its TCRdb copy, this immuneACCESS table keeps in-frame sequences only and misses some clones. Where compared with another copy, unresolved V genes explain less than half of these, and the others have no known cause. V, J and clone size reflect that table, while D and trimming were determined from the DNA. The sample contains approximately 2,200 clones, 70% to 80% of them found a single time. Jointly, the top ten make up less than 15% of the sample.

The research as a whole found: TCR sequencing covered only three patients, which the authors acknowledged as a limited sample size. Although some individual clones took up over 5% of the repertoire, most synovial CD8+ subsets stayed polyclonal. Cells came from synovial fluid rather than synovial tissue, since no psoriatic arthritis synovial tissue samples were available. In a couple of patients, many Tc17 clones also appeared in the synovial Tc1 population, producing Morisita overlap indices above 0.8.

The rearranged segments are TRBV7-2 and TRBJ2-7, with an unclear D gene assignment. The origin of this receptor is a human donor with psoriatic arthritis. The specimen was IFN-gamma+ CD8+ T cells from synovial fluid. Per the publication, the cell subset or site label means: IL-17A-IFNgamma+ memory CD8+ (Tc1) cells. DNA sequence: TGTGCCAGCAGCTTAGCTGGGTCCGCCGAGCAGTACTTC. Its protein is CASSLAGSAEQYF.